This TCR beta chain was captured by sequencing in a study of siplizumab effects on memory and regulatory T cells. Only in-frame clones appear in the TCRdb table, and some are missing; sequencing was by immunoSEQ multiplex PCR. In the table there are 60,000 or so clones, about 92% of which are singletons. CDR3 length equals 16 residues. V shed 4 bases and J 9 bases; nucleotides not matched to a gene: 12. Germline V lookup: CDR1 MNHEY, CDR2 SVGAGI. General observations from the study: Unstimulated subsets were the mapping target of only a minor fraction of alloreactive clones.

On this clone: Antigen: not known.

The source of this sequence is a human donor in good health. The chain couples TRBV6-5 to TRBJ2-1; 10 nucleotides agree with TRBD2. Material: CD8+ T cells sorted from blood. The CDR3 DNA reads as TGTGCCAGCAGTTCCCTCCTAGCGGGAGAAGGGGGTGAGCAGTTCTTC. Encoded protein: CASSSLLAGEGGEQFF.